This T cell receptor beta chain was captured by sequencing in a study of cytomegalovirus exposure and HLA in healthy donors. Study-wide findings and caveats: Associated with cytomegalovirus, according to the listing, were 150 to 200 TCR beta chains. The authors confirmed in vitro that a few CMV-associated chains were specific for CMV antigens.

The V gene's germline CDR1 is LNHDA and CDR2 SQIVND (reference sequence). The CDR3 extends over 16 amino acids. Trimming shortened V by 2 bases and J by 0 bases, and 11 bases separated the two germline ends. The repertoire was sequenced with immunoSEQ multiplex PCR; TCRdb's copy has only in-frame clones and lacks some. The table lists some 64,000 clones, 95% to 97% of them singletons. Points on this clone: No antigen is known for it.

Sequenced material: PBMCs. The TCR comes from a young woman in good health and CMV-seropositive. The gene calls are TRBV19 and TRBJ2-4; tentative D call: TRBD1 (5 bases). The CDR3 DNA is TGTGCCAGTAGTATATCGGCAGGGCTAGCCAAAAACATTCAGTACTTC. Amino acid sequence: CASSISAGLAKNIQYF.